This is a list of T cell receptor beta chains from one sample in a study of T cells in Graves' hyperthyroidism and ophthalmopathy. Using its own MiXCR run on the multiplex PCR reads, TCRdb lists one record per CDR3 protein. Of 550,000 to 600,000 distinct CDR3 sequences in the sample, around 17% were seen once. Sequencing was done on a sample of blood. These receptors were taken from a woman between 18 and 29 years old with Graves' hyperthyroidism. Both conserved end residues are part of each CDR3. A D gene is named only where the DNA matches it firmly. Size is omitted from some rows. Given values are once, few, many or a class for expanded clones.

abundance,j_gene,d_gene,v_gene,CDR3aa,CDR3nt
few,TRBJ2-5,.,TRBV12-5,CASGLFGETQYF,TGTGCTAGTGGTTTGTTCGGCGAGACCCAGTACTTC
many,TRBJ1-1,TRBD1,TRBV20-1,CSARKSQGFGLVTEAFF,TGCAGTGCTAGAAAATCACAGGGGTTCGGCCTAGTCACTGAAGCTTTCTTT
.,TRBJ2-1,TRBD2,TRBV20-1,CSASFNSGGAYEQFF,TGCAGTGCTAGTTTTAACAGCGGGGGGGCCTATGAGCAGTTCTTC
many,TRBJ1-2,.,TRBV20-1,CSATRHLNYGYTF,TGCAGTGCTACACGACATCTCAACTATGGCTACACCTTC
.,TRBJ2-1,TRBD2,TRBV5-1,CASSNPLAGAYNEQFF,TGCGCCAGCAGCAACCCACTAGCGGGAGCCTACAATGAGCAGTTCTTC
few,TRBJ1-1,.,TRBV20-1,CSARSQDRQNTEAFF,TGCAGTGCTAGATCCCAGGACCGGCAGAACACTGAAGCTTTCTTT
.,TRBJ2-3,TRBD2,TRBV20-1,CSALAGPSDTQYF,TGCAGTGCCTTAGCGGGGCCATCAGATACGCAGTATTTT
many,TRBJ2-3,.,TRBV7-2,CASSPSVDTQYF,TGTGCCAGCAGCCCGAGCGTTGATACGCAGTATTTT
many,TRBJ1-4,.,TRBV20-1,CSASGPSTGNEKLFF,TGCAGTGCTAGCGGACCTTCGACGGGTAATGAAAAACTGTTTTTT
.,TRBJ1-2,.,TRBV6-5,CASSYSGGKGYTF,TGTGCCAGCAGTTACTCCGGGGGAAAAGGCTACACCTTC
.,TRBJ2-4,TRBD1,TRBV29-1,CSVGDSLAKNIQYF,TGCAGCGTCGGGGACAGCCTAGCCAAAAACATTCAGTACTTC
.,TRBJ1-5,TRBD1,TRBV6-5,CASSYYKTGGSNQPQHF,TGTGCCAGCAGCTACTATAAAACAGGGGGCAGCAATCAGCCCCAGCATTTT
.,TRBJ2-2,TRBD1,TRBV25-1,CASSEGTGHTGELFF,TGTGCCAGCAGTGAGGGGACAGGCCACACCGGGGAGCTGTTTTTT
many,TRBJ2-7,TRBD1,TRBV18,CASSQGQGLQYF,TGTGCCAGCTCACAAGGACAGGGCCTGCAGTACTTC
.,TRBJ1-2,.,TRBV6-1,CASREEASTGYGYTF,TGTGCCAGCAGGGAAGAGGCATCGACAGGCTATGGCTACACCTTC
few,TRBJ2-2,TRBD1,TRBV12-3/TRBV12-4,CASSPGGFGELFF,TGTGCCAGCAGTCCAGGGGGCTTCGGGGAGCTGTTTTTT
few,TRBJ2-7,.,TRBV13,CASSFRQGWEQYF,TGTGCCAGCAGCTTCCGGCAAGGGTGGGAGCAGTACTTC
many,TRBJ2-7,.,TRBV6-1,CASRSPPNYEQYF,TGTGCCAGCAGATCGCCCCCCAATTACGAGCAGTACTTC
many,TRBJ1-6,TRBD1,TRBV5-1,CASSPRQGASDSPLHF,TGCGCCAGCAGCCCGCGACAGGGGGCGAGTGATTCACCCCTCCACTTT
many,TRBJ2-3,.,TRBV5-1,CASSWGGTDTQYF,TGCGCCAGCAGCTGGGGGGGCACAGATACGCAGTATTTT
few,TRBJ1-3,.,TRBV6-1,CASSARQDFSGNTIYF,TGTGCCAGCAGTGCCAGACAGGACTTCTCTGGAAACACCATATATTTT
.,TRBJ2-5,.,TRBV6-1,CASSRDLQETQYF,TGTGCCAGCAGCCGGGACCTCCAAGAGACCCAGTACTTC
.,TRBJ2-3,TRBD2,TRBV7-2,CASSFGLAGRTDTQYF,TGTGCCAGCAGCTTTGGCCTAGCGGGGCGCACAGATACGCAGTATTTT
.,TRBJ2-1,.,TRBV18,CASSPRGLPNEQFF,TGTGCCAGCTCACCAAGGGGGTTACCCAATGAGCAGTTCTTC
.,TRBJ2-1,TRBD2,TRBV19,CASSIIGKGLAGTYNEQFF,TGTGCCAGTAGTATAATAGGGAAGGGACTAGCGGGAACATACAATGAGCAGTTCTTC
few,TRBJ1-1,.,TRBV5-4,CASSWGGVMNTEAFF,TGTGCCAGCAGCTGGGGGGGAGTCATGAACACTGAAGCTTTCTTT
many,TRBJ2-7,.,TRBV20-1,CSASLPLALEQYF,TGCAGTGCTAGTTTGCCACTTGCCTTAGAGCAGTACTTC
many,TRBJ1-5,.,TRBV30,CAWSGQALRGQPQHF,TGTGCCTGGAGTGGACAGGCCCTGCGGGGACAGCCCCAGCATTTT
few,TRBJ2-3,.,TRBV24-1,CATSDLPGSLETDTQYF,TGTGCCACCAGTGATTTGCCGGGCAGTCTGGAAACAGATACGCAGTATTTT
.,TRBJ2-1,TRBD2,TRBV11-2,CASSSTSGGTPRWREQFF,TGTGCCAGCAGCTCGACTAGCGGGGGGACCCCGCGGTGGCGGGAGCAGTTCTTC
many,TRBJ1-3,.,TRBV18,CASSPKDVPGNTIYF,TGTGCCAGCTCACCGAAGGATGTCCCTGGAAACACCATATATTTT
.,TRBJ2-5,.,TRBV19,CATGSGPETQYF,TGTGCCACCGGAAGCGGCCCTGAGACCCAGTACTTC
few,TRBJ2-7,TRBD2,TRBV29-1,CSVFSLAGGYEQYF,TGCAGCGTTTTTTCCCTAGCGGGAGGCTACGAGCAGTACTTC
many,TRBJ1-5,.,TRBV20-1,CSASNSNQPQHF,TGCAGTGCTAGTAATAGCAATCAGCCCCAGCATTTT
many,TRBJ2-1,.,TRBV11-2,CASSLGGNSLF,TGTGCCAGCAGCTTAGGTGGGAACAGTCTCTTC
.,TRBJ1-2,.,TRBV10-2,CASSESPRQHPTGGYTF,TGCGCCAGCAGTGAAAGTCCGAGACAGCACCCGACGGGTGGCTACACCTTC